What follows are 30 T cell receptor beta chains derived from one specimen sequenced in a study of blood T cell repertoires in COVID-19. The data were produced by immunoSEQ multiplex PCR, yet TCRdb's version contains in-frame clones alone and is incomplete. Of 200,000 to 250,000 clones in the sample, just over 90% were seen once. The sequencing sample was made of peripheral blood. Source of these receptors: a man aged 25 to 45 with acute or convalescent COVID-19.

The CDR3 DNA follows: TGTGCCAGCAGCGTAGAATCCTATTCACCCCTCCACTTT. Its protein product is CASSVESYSPLHF. V gene TRBV9 combines with J gene TRBJ1-6; D not certain. The CDR3 runs to 13 residues. Germline assignment: CDR1 SGDLS and CDR2 YYNGEE. With 0 bases removed from V and 8 bases from J, the gap between germline ends came to 6 bases. The full variable domain, rest sourced from reference TRBV9 and TRBJ1-6, is DSGVTQTPKHLITATGQRVTLRCSPRSGDLSVYWYQQSLDQGLQFLIQYYNGEERAKGNILERFSAQQFPDLHSELNLSSLELGDSALYFCASSVESYSPLHFGNGTRLTVT.

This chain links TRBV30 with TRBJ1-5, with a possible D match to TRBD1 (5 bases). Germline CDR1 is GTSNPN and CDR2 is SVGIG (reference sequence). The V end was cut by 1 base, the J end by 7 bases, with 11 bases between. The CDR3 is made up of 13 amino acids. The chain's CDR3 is CAWSGGDRQPQHF. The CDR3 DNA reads TGTGCCTGGAGTGGGGGGGACCGACAGCCCCAGCATTTT.

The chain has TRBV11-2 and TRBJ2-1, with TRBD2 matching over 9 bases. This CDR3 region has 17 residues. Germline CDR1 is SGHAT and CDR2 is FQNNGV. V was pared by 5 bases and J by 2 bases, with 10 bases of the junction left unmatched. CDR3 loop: CASSRGVLAGTYNEQFF. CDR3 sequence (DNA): TGTGCCAGCAGCCGTGGGGTGCTAGCGGGAACCTACAATGAGCAGTTCTTC.

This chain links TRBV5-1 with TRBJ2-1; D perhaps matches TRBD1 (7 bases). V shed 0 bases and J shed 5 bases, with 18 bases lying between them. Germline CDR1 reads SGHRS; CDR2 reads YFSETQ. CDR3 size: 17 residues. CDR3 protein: CASSLVGAGQGDNEQFF. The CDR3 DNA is TGCGCCAGCAGCTTGGTCGGGGCGGGGCAGGGGGACAATGAGCAGTTCTTC.

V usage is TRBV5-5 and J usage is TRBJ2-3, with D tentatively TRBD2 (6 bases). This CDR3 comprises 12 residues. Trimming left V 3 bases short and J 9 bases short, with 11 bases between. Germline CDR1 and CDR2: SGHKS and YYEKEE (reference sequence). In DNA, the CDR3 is TGTGCCAGCAGCTCACTCGGGGGAACGCAGTATTTT. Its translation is CASSSLGGTQYF. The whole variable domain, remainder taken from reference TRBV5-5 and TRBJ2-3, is DAGVTQSPTHLIKTRGQQVTLRCSPISGHKSVSWYQQVLGQGPQFIFQYYEKEERGRGNFPDRFSARQFPNYSSELNVNALLLGDSALYLCASSSLGGTQYFGPGTRLTVL.

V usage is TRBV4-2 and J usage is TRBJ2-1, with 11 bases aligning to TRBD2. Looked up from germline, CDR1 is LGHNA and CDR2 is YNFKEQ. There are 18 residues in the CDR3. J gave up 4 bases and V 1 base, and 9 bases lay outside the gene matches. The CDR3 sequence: CASSQGIAGGLGYNEQFF. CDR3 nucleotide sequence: TGTGCCAGCAGCCAAGGGATAGCGGGAGGGCTGGGGTACAATGAGCAGTTCTTC.

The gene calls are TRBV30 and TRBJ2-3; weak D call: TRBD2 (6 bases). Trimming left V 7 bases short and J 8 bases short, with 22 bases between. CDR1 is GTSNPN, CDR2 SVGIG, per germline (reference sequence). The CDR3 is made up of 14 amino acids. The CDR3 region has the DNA TGTGCCTCCGTTGGGACGGGGAGGTTGAGTACGCAGTATTTT. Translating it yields CASVGTGRLSTQYF.

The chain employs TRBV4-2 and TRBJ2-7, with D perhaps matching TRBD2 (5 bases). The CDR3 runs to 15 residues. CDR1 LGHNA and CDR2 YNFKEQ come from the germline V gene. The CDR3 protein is CEKSPGLVSSYEQYF. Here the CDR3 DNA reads TGTGAAAAAAGTCCTGGACTCGTCAGCTCCTACGAGCAGTACTTC.

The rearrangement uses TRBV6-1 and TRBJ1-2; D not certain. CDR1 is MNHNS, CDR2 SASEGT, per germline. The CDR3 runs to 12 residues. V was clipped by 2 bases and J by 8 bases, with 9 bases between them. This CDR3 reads CASSERRGGYTF. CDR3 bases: TGTGCCAGCAGTGAACGGCGCGGCGGCTACACCTTC.

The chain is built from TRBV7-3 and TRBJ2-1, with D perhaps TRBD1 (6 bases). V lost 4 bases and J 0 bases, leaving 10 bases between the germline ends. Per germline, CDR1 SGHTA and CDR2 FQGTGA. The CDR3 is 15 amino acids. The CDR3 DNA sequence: TGTGCCAGCAGCTCAGGGGTAGGCTCCTACAATGAGCAGTTCTTC. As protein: CASSSGVGSYNEQFF. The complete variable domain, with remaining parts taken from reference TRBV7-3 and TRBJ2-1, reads GAGVSQTPSNKVTEKGKYVELRCDPISGHTALYWYRQSLGQGPEFLIYFQGTGAADDSGLPNDRFFAVRPEGSVSTLKIQRTERGDSAVYLCASSSGVGSYNEQFFGPGTRLTVL.

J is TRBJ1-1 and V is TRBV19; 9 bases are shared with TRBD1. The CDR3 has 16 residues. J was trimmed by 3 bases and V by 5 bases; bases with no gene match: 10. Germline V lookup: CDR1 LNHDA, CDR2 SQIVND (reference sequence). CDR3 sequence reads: CASSGNRGLRDTEAFF. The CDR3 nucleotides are TGTGCCAGTAGTGGTAACAGGGGGCTGAGAGACACTGAAGCTTTCTTT.

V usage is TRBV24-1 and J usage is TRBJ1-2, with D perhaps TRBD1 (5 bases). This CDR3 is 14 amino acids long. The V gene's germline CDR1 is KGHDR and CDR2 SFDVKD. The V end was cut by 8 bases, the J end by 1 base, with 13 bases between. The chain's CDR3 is CATNPKTVNYGYTF. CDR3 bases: TGTGCCACCAATCCCAAGACAGTTAACTATGGCTACACCTTC.

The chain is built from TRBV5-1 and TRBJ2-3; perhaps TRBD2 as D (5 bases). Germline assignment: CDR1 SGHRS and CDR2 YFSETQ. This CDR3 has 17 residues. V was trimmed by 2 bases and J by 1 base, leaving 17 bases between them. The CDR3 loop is CASSLPLGSVGTDTQYF. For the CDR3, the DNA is TGCGCCAGCAGCTTACCCCTCGGTAGCGTTGGCACAGATACGCAGTATTTT. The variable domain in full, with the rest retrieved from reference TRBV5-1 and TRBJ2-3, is KAGVTQTPRYLIKTRGQQVTLSCSPISGHRSVSWYQQTPGQGLQFLFEYFSETQRNKGNFPGRFSGRQFSNSRSEMNVSTLELGDSALYLCASSLPLGSVGTDTQYFGPGTRLTVL.

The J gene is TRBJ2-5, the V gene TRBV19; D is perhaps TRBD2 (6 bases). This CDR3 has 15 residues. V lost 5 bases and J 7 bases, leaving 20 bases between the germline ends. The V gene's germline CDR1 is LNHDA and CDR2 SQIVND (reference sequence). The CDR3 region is CASSVPGLSSRTQYF. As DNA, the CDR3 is TGTGCCAGTAGTGTCCCGGGACTGTCCTCACGGACCCAGTACTTC.

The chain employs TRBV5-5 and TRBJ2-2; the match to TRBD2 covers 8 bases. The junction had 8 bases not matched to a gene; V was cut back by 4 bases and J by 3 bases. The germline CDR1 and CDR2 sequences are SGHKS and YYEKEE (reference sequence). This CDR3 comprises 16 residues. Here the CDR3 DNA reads TGTGCCAGCAGCCCTTCGGCTAGCGGGCACACCGGGGAGCTGTTTTTT. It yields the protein CASSPSASGHTGELFF.

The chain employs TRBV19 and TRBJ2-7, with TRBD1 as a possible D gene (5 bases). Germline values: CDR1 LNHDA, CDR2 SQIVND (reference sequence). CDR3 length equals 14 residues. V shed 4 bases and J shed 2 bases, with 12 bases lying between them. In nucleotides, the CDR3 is TGTGCCAGTAGTAGGACAACCCCTCCCTACGAGCAGTACTTC. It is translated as CASSRTTPPYEQYF. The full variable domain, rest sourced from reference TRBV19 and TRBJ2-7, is DGGITQSPKYLFRKEGQNVTLSCEQNLNHDAMYWYRQDPGQGLRLIYYSQIVNDFQKGDIAEGYSVSREKKESFPLTVTSAQKNPTAFYLCASSRTTPPYEQYFGPGTRLTVT.

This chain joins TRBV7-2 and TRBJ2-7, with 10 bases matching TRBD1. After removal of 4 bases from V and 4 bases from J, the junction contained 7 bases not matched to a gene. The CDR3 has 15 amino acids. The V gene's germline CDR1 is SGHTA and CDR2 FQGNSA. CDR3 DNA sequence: TGTGCCAGCAGCTCAGGGACAGGGGTCCTGTACGAGCAGTACTTC. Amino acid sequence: CASSSGTGVLYEQYF.

CDR3 coding DNA: TGTGCCAGCAGCCCAACGGACAGAAGAGAAAAACAAAACATTCAGTACTTC. Translating gives CASSPTDRREKQNIQYF. The V call is TRBV11-2, the J call TRBJ2-4; maybe TRBD1 (6 bases). This CDR3 contains 17 residues. With 5 bases removed from V and 5 bases from J, the gap between germline ends came to 22 bases. CDR1 is SGHAT, CDR2 FQNNGV, per germline. The complete variable domain, with remaining parts taken from reference TRBV11-2 and TRBJ2-4, reads EAGVAQSPRYKIIEKRQSVAFWCNPISGHATLYWYQQILGQGPKLLIQFQNNGVVDDSQLPKDRFSAERLKGVDSTLKIQPAKLEDSAVYLCASSPTDRREKQNIQYFGAGTRLSVL.

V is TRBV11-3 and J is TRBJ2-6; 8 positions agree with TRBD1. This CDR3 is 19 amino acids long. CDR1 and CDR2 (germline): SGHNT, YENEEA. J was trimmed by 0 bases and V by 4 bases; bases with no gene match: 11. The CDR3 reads CASSSDRTGSFSGANVLTF. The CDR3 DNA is TGTGCCAGCAGCTCGGATAGGACAGGGAGTTTCTCTGGGGCCAACGTCCTGACTTTC. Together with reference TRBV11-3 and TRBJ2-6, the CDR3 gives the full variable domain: EAGVVQSPRYKIIEKKQPVAFWCNPISGHNTLYWYLQNLGQGPELLIRYENEEAVDDSQLPKDRFSAERLKGVDSTLKIQPAELGDSAVYLCASSSDRTGSFSGANVLTFGAGSRLTVL.

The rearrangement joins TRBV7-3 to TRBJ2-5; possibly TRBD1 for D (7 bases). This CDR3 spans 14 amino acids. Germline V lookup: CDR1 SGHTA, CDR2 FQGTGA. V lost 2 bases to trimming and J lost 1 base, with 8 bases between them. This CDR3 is CASSLQGGQETQYF. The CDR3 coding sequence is TGTGCCAGCAGCTTACAGGGGGGCCAAGAGACCCAGTACTTC.

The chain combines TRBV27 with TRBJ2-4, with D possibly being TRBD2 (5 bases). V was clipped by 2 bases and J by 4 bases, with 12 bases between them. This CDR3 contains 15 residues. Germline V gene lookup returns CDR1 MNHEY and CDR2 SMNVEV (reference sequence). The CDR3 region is CASSLTRGGKNIQYF. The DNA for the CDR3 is TGTGCCAGCAGTTTAACCCGAGGAGGAAAAAACATTCAGTACTTC.

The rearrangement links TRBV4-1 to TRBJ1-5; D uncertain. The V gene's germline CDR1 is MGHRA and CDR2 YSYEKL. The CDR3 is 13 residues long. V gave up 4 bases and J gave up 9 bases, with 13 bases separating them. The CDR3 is CASSRERHGPQHF. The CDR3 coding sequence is TGCGCCAGCAGCCGAGAAAGACACGGGCCCCAGCATTTT.

This CDR3 is CASSLPGNTEAFF. Here the CDR3 DNA reads TGTGCCAGCAGCTTACCCGGGAACACTGAAGCTTTCTTT. The chain has TRBV7-8 and TRBJ1-1; D call uncertain. The CDR3 runs 13 residues. V lost 2 bases to trimming and J lost 1 base, with 5 bases between them. Per the germline V gene, CDR1 is SGHVS and CDR2 is FQNEAQ.

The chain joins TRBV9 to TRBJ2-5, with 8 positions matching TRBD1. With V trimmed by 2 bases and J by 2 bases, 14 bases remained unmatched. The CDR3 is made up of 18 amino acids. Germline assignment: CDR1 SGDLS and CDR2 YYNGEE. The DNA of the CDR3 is TGTGCCAGCAGCGTCTCCTTGACAGGGGACGGGCCACAAGAGACCCAGTACTTC. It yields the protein CASSVSLTGDGPQETQYF.

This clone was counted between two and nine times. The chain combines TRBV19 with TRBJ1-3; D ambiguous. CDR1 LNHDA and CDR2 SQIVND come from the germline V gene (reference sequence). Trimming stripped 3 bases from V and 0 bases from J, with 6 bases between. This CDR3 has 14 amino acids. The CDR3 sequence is CASSIPGSGNTIYF. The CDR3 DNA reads TGTGCCAGTAGTATCCCAGGCTCTGGAAACACCATATATTTT.

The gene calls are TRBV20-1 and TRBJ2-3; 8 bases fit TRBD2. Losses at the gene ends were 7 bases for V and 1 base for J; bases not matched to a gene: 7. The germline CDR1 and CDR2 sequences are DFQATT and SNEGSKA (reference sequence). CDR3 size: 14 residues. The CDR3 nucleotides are TGCAGTGTTAGTAGCGGGAAACGCACAGATACGCAGTATTTT. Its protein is CSVSSGKRTDTQYF.

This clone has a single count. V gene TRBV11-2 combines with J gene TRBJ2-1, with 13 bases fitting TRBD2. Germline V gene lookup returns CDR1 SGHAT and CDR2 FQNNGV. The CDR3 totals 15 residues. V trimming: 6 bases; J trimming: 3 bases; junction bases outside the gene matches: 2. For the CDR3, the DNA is TGTGCCAGCAGAGGACTAGCGGGAGTCTACAATGAGCAGTTCTTC. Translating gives CASRGLAGVYNEQFF.

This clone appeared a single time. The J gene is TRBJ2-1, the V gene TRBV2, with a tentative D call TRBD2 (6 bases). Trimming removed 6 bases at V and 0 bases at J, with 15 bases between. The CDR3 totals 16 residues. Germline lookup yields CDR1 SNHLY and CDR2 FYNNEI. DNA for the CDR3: TGTGCCAGCAGGGGGCGGGGCAAGAGCTCCTACAATGAGCAGTTCTTC. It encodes CASRGRGKSSYNEQFF.

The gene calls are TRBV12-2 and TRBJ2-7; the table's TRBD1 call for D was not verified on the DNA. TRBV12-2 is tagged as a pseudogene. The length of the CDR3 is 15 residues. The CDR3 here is CASRFSGHGIGEQYF. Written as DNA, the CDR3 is TGTGCAAGTCGCTTCTCGGGACACGGCATCGGCGAGCAGTACTTC.

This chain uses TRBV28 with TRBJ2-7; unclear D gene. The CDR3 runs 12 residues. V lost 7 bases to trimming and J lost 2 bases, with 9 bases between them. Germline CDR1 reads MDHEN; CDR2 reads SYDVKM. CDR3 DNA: TGTGCCAGCACCCCTAACCCCTACGAGCAGTACTTC. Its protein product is CASTPNPYEQYF.